The rows below give T cell receptor beta chains drawn from one sample of a study of blood T cell repertoires in COVID-19. Profiled with immunoSEQ multiplex PCR; TCRdb holds only in-frame clones, not every one. This sample has fewer than 500,000 clones, with over 65% found just once. Source material: peripheral blood. These receptors were obtained from a human donor with acute or convalescent COVID-19. The donor label of this sample is uncertain. CDR3s include the opening cysteine and the closing phenylalanine or tryptophan. A D gene is named only where the DNA matches it firmly. Expanded clones are given a class, and other clones once, few, many or no size at all.

TGTGCCAGTAGTGGAGACAGGGTGGGGATCTCCTACAATGAGCAGTTCTTC | CASSGDRVGISYNEQFF | TRBJ2-1 | TRBV19 | TRBD1 | once
TGTGCCAGCAGCTTGCGAGATACGCAGTATTTT | CASSLRDTQYF | TRBJ2-3 | TRBV28 | - | -
TGTGCCAGCTCACCCCGCCCACTAGCGGGAGATTCGAACACCGGGGAGCTGTTTTTT | CASSPRPLAGDSNTGELFF | TRBJ2-2 | TRBV18 | TRBD2 | -
TGTGCCAGCAGATGGACAGTCAATGAAAAACTGTTTTTT | CASRWTVNEKLFF | TRBJ1-4 | TRBV28 | - | -
TGTGCCAGCAGTTACGGTAGGGGAAGGAACACTGAAGCTTTCTTT | CASSYGRGRNTEAFF | TRBJ1-1 | TRBV6-5 | - | -
TGTGCCAGCAGACCATGGGGAGGGGCCACAGATACGCAGTATTTT | CASRPWGGATDTQYF | TRBJ2-3 | TRBV6-5 | TRBD2 | -
TGTGCCAGCAGTGACTCCACAGGGGGGGAAGACGCTTTCTTT | CASSDSTGGEDAFF | TRBJ1-1 | TRBV6-4 | TRBD1 | once
TGTGCCAGCAGCTTAGATTTCGAGGGCAACCCCTACAATGAGCAGTTCTTC | CASSLDFEGNPYNEQFF | TRBJ2-1 | TRBV11-2 | - | once
TGTGCCAGCAGGTTCTCGACAGGGACCGGGGAGCTGTTTTTT | CASRFSTGTGELFF | TRBJ2-2 | TRBV6-5 | TRBD1 | -
TGTGCCAGCAGCCACGAGTTCGGTACGCAGTATTTT | CASSHEFGTQYF | TRBJ2-3 | TRBV3-1/TRBV3-2 | - | few
TGTGCCAGCAGTTCTGCGAACACCGGGGAGCTGTTTTTT | CASSSANTGELFF | TRBJ2-2 | TRBV27 | - | -
TGTGCCAGCAGTTTTTCGACTAGCGGGGGTCAAAATGAGCAGTTCTTC | CASSFSTSGGQNEQFF | TRBJ2-1 | TRBV6-5 | TRBD2 | -
TGTGCCAGCAGTTTTTATCCAGAAACCTACGAGCAGTACTTC | CASSFYPETYEQYF | TRBJ2-7 | TRBV28 | - | -
TGCGCCAGCAGCTTGGGGCTGTACGTTAGCACAGATACGCAGTATTTT | CASSLGLYVSTDTQYF | TRBJ2-3 | TRBV5-1 | - | -
TGTGCCAGCAGCGTAGGGGTGTCGGGGGGCTACACCTTC | CASSVGVSGGYTF | TRBJ1-2 | TRBV9 | - | -
TGTGCCAGCAGCCTCGAACAGGGGGTAATAGGGAAACTGTTTTTT | CASSLEQGVIGKLFF | TRBJ1-4 | TRBV3-1/TRBV3-2 | TRBD1 | -
TGTGCCAGCTCACCACAGAAGGGCGCAGGGGACGAGCAGTACTTC | CASSPQKGAGDEQYF | TRBJ2-7 | TRBV18 | - | -
TGTGCCAGCAGCACGGACGGGGGCAATGAGCAGTTCTTC | CASSTDGGNEQFF | TRBJ2-1 | TRBV5-4 | - | -
TGTGCCAGCAGCTTTAGCGGGGGGAACATACCCGGGGAGCTGTTTTTT | CASSFSGGNIPGELFF | TRBJ2-2 | TRBV7-7 | TRBD2 | -
TGTGCCAGCCGCAGAGACAGGGGTGAAAAACTGTTTTTT | CASRRDRGEKLFF | TRBJ1-4 | TRBV2 | TRBD1 | -
TGTGCCAGCAGTAGAGGGACAGGGGGCAATCAGCCCCAGCATTTT | CASSRGTGGNQPQHF | TRBJ1-5 | TRBV27 | TRBD1 | -
TGTGCCAGCAGTTCCCCACTAGCGGGGGGGGGTAATGAGCAGTTCTTC | CASSSPLAGGGNEQFF | TRBJ2-1 | TRBV6-5 | TRBD2 | -
TGTGCCAGCAGTTCCGGACAGGGCTCTGAAGCTTTCTTT | CASSSGQGSEAFF | TRBJ1-1 | TRBV6-5 | TRBD1 | -
TGCAGCGTGGCGACAGGATCCCTCTCTGGAAACACCATATATTTT | CSVATGSLSGNTIYF | TRBJ1-3 | TRBV29-1 | - | few
TGTGCCATCAGTGAGGGGGACAGCCACAATCAGCCCCAGCATTTT | CAISEGDSHNQPQHF | TRBJ1-5 | TRBV10-3 | TRBD1 | -
TGTGCCACCACGCGACCGGGACAGGGGAACTATGGCTACACCTTC | CATTRPGQGNYGYTF | TRBJ1-2 | TRBV6-5 | TRBD1 | few
TGTGCCAGCAGGGGTGGGGGGGTAACCTATAATTCACCCCTCCACTTT | CASRGGGVTYNSPLHF | TRBJ1-6 | TRBV27 | - | -
TGTGCCATCAGTGAGTCGATAGCGGGAGCTAACTACGAGCAGTACTTC | CAISESIAGANYEQYF | TRBJ2-7 | TRBV10-3 | TRBD2 | -
TGTGCCAGCAGCCAAGACAGGGGGCGGGCCTATGGCTACACCTTC | CASSQDRGRAYGYTF | TRBJ1-2 | TRBV4-2 | TRBD1 | -
TGTGCCAGCAGTGAATCGACTAGCGGGAGGGCCTACGAGCAGTACTTC | CASSESTSGRAYEQYF | TRBJ2-7 | TRBV6-1 | TRBD2 | -
TGTGCCAGCAGCTTACCTGTGTCGGGACAGGGTGGAAGTACCTATGGCTACACCTTC | CASSLPVSGQGGSTYGYTF | TRBJ1-2 | TRBV7-2 | TRBD1 | -
TGTGCCACGGCGCGGGGGCGGAACACTGAAGCTTTCTTT | CATARGRNTEAFF | TRBJ1-1 | TRBV12-3/TRBV12-4 | - | -
TGTGCCATCAGTGAGTCGGACAGGGTGGCTGAAGCTTTCTTT | CAISESDRVAEAFF | TRBJ1-1 | TRBV10-3 | TRBD1 | -
TGTGCCAGCAGTGAGTTGTTCGAGAATCAGCCCCAGCATTTT | CASSELFENQPQHF | TRBJ1-5 | TRBV2 | - | -
TGTGCCAGCGGGTCGAGACAGGCTCCCTATGGCTACACCTTC | CASGSRQAPYGYTF | TRBJ1-2 | TRBV28 | - | -
TGTGCCAGTAGTAAGGGGGCCGGCACAGATACGCAGTATTTT | CASSKGAGTDTQYF | TRBJ2-3 | TRBV19 | TRBD1 | -
TGTGCCAGCTCAAGGCCCGGGGGGGTAAACACTGAAGCTTTCTTT | CASSRPGGVNTEAFF | TRBJ1-1 | TRBV18 | - | -
TGTGCCAGCAGTCACGGACACACCTACGAGCAGTACTTC | CASSHGHTYEQYF | TRBJ2-7 | TRBV7-8 | - | -
TGTGCCAGCAGACAAGGGGGCACCAAAAACATTCAGTACTTC | CASRQGGTKNIQYF | TRBJ2-4 | TRBV6-5 | TRBD1 | -
TGTGCCAGCAGCTACCGGACTAGCGAGTATTCCACAGATACGCAGTATTTT | CASSYRTSEYSTDTQYF | TRBJ2-3 | TRBV11-2 | TRBD2 | -
TGTGCCAGCAGGAACCCCAGTAGCGGGTATGGCTACACCTTC | CASRNPSSGYGYTF | TRBJ1-2 | TRBV5-4 | - | -
TGTGCCAGCAGTTACTCGCGGGGAAGCTCCTACGAGCAGTACTTC | CASSYSRGSSYEQYF | TRBJ2-7 | TRBV6-6 | - | -
TGCGCCAGCAGCCCGGATGGACAGGGTTGGAGCAATGAGCAGTTCTTC | CASSPDGQGWSNEQFF | TRBJ2-1 | TRBV5-1 | TRBD1 | few
TGCAGCGTTGAGAGCATAGGGGCGCCAAGTACCACTTATGGCTACACCTTC | CSVESIGAPSTTYGYTF | TRBJ1-2 | TRBV29-1 | - | -
TGTGCCAGCAGGCGGGGACAGGGGTTCTATGAGCAGTTCTTC | CASRRGQGFYEQFF | TRBJ2-1 | TRBV7-2 | TRBD1 | -
TGTGCCACCAGCAGAGATCCTAGCGGGAGCTATGAGCAGTTCTTC | CATSRDPSGSYEQFF | TRBJ2-1 | TRBV15 | TRBD2 | -
TGCAGCGTCCCCTCGGAGTTCGGGGGGCACACTGAAGCTTTCTTT | CSVPSEFGGHTEAFF | TRBJ1-1 | TRBV29-1 | - | -
TGTGCCAGCAGTCCCCTCGAGGGAAACGGAAACACCATATATTTT | CASSPLEGNGNTIYF | TRBJ1-3 | TRBV7-8 | - | -
TGTGCCAGTAGTCAAGTAGGCGGATCCTCTGGAAACACCATATATTTT | CASSQVGGSSGNTIYF | TRBJ1-3 | TRBV19 | - | -
TGTGCCAGCTCATGGGACAGCTACAATGAGCAGTTCTTC | CASSWDSYNEQFF | TRBJ2-1 | TRBV18 | TRBD1 | once
TGTGCCAGCAGCTTAGGAGGACAGGGGGCGGACTATGGCTACACCTTC | CASSLGGQGADYGYTF | TRBJ1-2 | TRBV7-2 | TRBD1 | -